Listed below are T cell receptor beta chains from one sample, sequenced in a study of T cell responses to AZD1222 COVID-19 vaccine. The repertoire was sequenced with immunoSEQ multiplex PCR; TCRdb's copy has only in-frame clones and lacks some. Here the sample spans tens of thousands of clones, roughly 90% being singletons. The input for sequencing was peripheral blood, taken 28 days after the second AZD1222 dose. These receptors all come from an adult who received the AZD1222 COVID-19 vaccine. Each CDR3 is given with its conserved first and last residue. Each record gives: V gene, clone size, J gene, D gene, CDR3 protein, CDR3 DNA. The D gene is left open where the match is weak. Where a row states a size, it is once, few, many or the class of an expanded clone; other rows omit it.

TRBV29-1	NA	TRBJ2-3	TRBD2	CSVGTSGPDTQYF	TGCAGCGTTGGGACTAGCGGACCAGATACGCAGTATTTT
TRBV18	NA	TRBJ2-1	NA	CASSLPGSSRYNEQFF	TGTGCCAGCTCACTTCCGGGATCCTCTCGATACAATGAGCAGTTCTTC
TRBV6-4	NA	TRBJ2-2	NA	CASRRTADTGELFF	TGTGCCAGCAGACGGACGGCCGACACCGGGGAGCTGTTTTTT
TRBV29-1	NA	TRBJ2-7	NA	CSVGTPGLDEQYF	TGCAGCGTTGGAACCCCAGGGTTGGACGAGCAGTACTTC
TRBV19	once	TRBJ2-1	TRBD2	CASSPGTSGRLNEQFF	TGTGCCAGTAGTCCCGGGACTAGCGGGAGGTTGAATGAGCAGTTCTTC
TRBV15	NA	TRBJ2-2	NA	CATSRDPPGSVAGELFF	TGTGCCACCAGCAGAGACCCGCCGGGGTCCGTCGCCGGGGAGCTGTTTTTT
TRBV28	NA	TRBJ2-5	TRBD2	CASSPLRTSGARQETQYF	TGTGCCAGCAGTCCCCTCCGGACTAGCGGAGCAAGACAAGAGACCCAGTACTTC
TRBV11-2	NA	TRBJ1-1	NA	CASSLEGDTEAFF	TGTGCCAGCAGCTTAGAGGGTGACACTGAAGCTTTCTTT
TRBV3-1/TRBV3-2	NA	TRBJ1-1	NA	CASSQRDRNTEAFF	TGTGCCAGCAGCCAAAGGGACCGGAACACTGAAGCTTTCTTT
TRBV27	NA	TRBJ1-2	NA	CASSSGRHYGYTF	TGTGCCAGCAGTTCCGGGCGTCACTATGGCTACACCTTC
TRBV2	NA	TRBJ1-4	NA	CASSGLGFNEKLFF	TGTGCCAGCAGTGGCTTGGGTTTCAATGAAAAACTGTTTTTT
TRBV15	once	TRBJ1-1	NA	CATSREVGAGLMAFF	TGTGCCACCAGCAGAGAGGTGGGGGCTGGTCTGATGGCTTTCTTT
TRBV3-1/TRBV3-2	NA	TRBJ2-2	NA	CASSQVQGTGELFF	TGTGCCAGCAGCCAAGTTCAGGGAACCGGGGAGCTGTTTTTT
TRBV11-3	NA	TRBJ2-6	NA	CASSSGALSSGANVLTF	TGTGCCAGCAGCTCAGGGGCCCTATCCTCTGGGGCCAACGTCCTGACTTTC
TRBV5-6	medium-sized	TRBJ2-5	TRBD2	CASSLGPPGLADQETQYF	TGTGCCAGCAGCTTGGGCCCCCCGGGACTAGCGGACCAAGAGACCCAGTACTTC
TRBV5-5	NA	TRBJ1-1	TRBD1	CASSPAGGSEAFF	TGTGCCAGCAGCCCGGCAGGGGGTTCTGAAGCTTTCTTT
TRBV11-3	NA	TRBJ2-7	TRBD2	CASSPGTRGEQYF	TGTGCCAGCAGCCCCGGGACTAGGGGCGAGCAGTACTTC
TRBV11-3	NA	TRBJ2-7	TRBD2	CASSESGSEYEQYF	TGTGCCAGCAGCGAGAGCGGGAGTGAGTACGAGCAGTACTTC
TRBV12-5	NA	TRBJ1-2	TRBD1	CASGPRQGKTYGYTF	TGTGCTAGTGGCCCGCGACAGGGGAAGACCTATGGCTACACCTTC
TRBV4-1	NA	TRBJ2-1	NA	CASTLQGQGGTEQFF	TGCGCCAGCACCTTGCAGGGGCAGGGCGGTACTGAGCAGTTCTTC
TRBV2	NA	TRBJ2-7	NA	CASMVGYEQYF	TGTGCCAGCATGGTCGGCTACGAGCAGTACTTC
TRBV5-1	NA	TRBJ1-1	NA	CASSYDAAKPSASAFF	TGCGCCAGCAGCTACGACGCCGCAAAACCTAGCGCTTCAGCTTTCTTT
TRBV9	NA	TRBJ2-2	TRBD1	CASSTTGYIAGELFF	TGTGCCAGCAGTACGACAGGGTATATCGCCGGGGAGCTGTTTTTT
TRBV19	NA	TRBJ2-2	NA	CASSNQGGGTGELFF	TGTGCCAGTAGTAACCAGGGGGGAGGGACCGGGGAGCTGTTTTTT
TRBV3-1/TRBV3-2	NA	TRBJ2-1	NA	CASSQLQTGLFF	TGTGCCAGCAGCCAACTCCAGACAGGCCTCTTCTTC
TRBV15	once	TRBJ2-7	NA	CATSSPGSPYEQYF	TGTGCCACCAGCTCACCAGGGTCTCCCTACGAGCAGTACTTC